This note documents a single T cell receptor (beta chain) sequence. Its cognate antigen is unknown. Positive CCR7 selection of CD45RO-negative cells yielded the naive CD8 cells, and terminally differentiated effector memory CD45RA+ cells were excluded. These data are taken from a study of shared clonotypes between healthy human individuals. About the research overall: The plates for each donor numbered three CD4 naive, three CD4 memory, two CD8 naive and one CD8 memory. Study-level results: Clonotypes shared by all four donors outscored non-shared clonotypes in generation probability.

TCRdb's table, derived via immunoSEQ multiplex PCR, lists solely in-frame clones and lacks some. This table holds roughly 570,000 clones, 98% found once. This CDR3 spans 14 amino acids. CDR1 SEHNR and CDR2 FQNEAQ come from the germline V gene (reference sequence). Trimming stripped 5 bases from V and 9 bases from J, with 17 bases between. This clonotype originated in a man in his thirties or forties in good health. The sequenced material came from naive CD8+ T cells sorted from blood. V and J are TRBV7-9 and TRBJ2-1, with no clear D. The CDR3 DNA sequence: TGTGCCAGCAGCCCTATCGGGCAAACCATTGAGCAGTTCTTC. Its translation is CASSPIGQTIEQFF.